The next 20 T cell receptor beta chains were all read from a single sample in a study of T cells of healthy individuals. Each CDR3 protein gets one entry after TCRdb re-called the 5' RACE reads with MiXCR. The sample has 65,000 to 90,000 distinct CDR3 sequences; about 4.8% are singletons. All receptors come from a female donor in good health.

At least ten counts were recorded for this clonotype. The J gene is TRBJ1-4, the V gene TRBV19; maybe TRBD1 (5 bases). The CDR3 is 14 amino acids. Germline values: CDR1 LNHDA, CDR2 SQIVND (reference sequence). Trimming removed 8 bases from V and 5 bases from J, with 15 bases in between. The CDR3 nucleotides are TGTGCCAGTGGCGCTTGGACACCGAATGAAAAACTGTTTTTT. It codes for CASGAWTPNEKLFF. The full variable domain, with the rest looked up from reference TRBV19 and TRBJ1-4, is DGGITQSPKYLFRKEGQNVTLSCEQNLNHDAMYWYRQDPGQGLRLIYYSQIVNDFQKGDIAEGYSVSREKKESFPLTVTSAQKNPTAFYLCASGAWTPNEKLFFGSGTQLSVL.

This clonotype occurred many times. The CDR3 DNA follows: TGTGCCAGCAGTTTAACCCTAGCGGGAGTTGAGCAGTACTTC. Amino acid sequence: CASSLTLAGVEQYF. The V gene is TRBV12-3 or TRBV12-4, the J gene TRBJ2-7; the match to TRBD2 covers 10 bases. The CDR3 totals 14 residues. V was clipped by 2 bases and J by 7 bases; unmatched bases: 5.

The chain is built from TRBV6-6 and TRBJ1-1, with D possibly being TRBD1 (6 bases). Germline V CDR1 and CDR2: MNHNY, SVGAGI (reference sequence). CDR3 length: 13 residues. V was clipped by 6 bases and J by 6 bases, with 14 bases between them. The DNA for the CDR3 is TGTGCCAGCAGCAGCGACAGGACCTCTGAAGCTTTCTTT. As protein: CASSSDRTSEAFF.

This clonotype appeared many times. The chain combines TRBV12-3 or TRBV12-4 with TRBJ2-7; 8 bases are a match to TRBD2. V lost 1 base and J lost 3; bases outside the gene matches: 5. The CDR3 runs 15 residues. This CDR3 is CASSLVPSGYYEQYF. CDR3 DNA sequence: TGTGCCAGCAGTTTAGTACCTAGCGGGTACTACGAGCAGTACTTC.

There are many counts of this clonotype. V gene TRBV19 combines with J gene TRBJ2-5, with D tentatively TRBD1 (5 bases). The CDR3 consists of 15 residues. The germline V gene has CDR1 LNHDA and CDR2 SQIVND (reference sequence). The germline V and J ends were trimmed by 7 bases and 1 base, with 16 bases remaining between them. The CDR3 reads CASNYRRPRQETQYF. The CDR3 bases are TGTGCCAGTAACTACAGGCGCCCACGCCAAGAGACCCAGTACTTC.

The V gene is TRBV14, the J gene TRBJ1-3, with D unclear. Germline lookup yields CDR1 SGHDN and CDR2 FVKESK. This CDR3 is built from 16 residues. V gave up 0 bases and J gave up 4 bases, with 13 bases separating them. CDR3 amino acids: CASSQDLGGVGNTIYF. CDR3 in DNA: TGTGCCAGCAGCCAAGATCTTGGCGGAGTCGGAAACACCATATATTTT.

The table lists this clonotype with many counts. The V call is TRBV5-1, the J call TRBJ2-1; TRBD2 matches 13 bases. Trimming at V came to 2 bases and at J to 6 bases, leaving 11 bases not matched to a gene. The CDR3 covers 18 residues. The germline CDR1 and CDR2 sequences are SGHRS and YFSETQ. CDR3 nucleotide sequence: TGCGCCAGCAGCTTCATCACGATACTAGCGGGAGGGATCAATGAGCAGTTCTTC. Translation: CASSFITILAGGINEQFF.

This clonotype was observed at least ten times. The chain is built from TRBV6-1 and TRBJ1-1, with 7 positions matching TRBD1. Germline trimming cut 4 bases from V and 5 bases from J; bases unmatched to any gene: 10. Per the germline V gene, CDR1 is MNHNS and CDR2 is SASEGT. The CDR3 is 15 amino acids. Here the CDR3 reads CASSVERGRRTEAFF. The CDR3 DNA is TGTGCCAGCAGTGTGGAAAGGGGGCGGCGAACTGAAGCTTTCTTT.

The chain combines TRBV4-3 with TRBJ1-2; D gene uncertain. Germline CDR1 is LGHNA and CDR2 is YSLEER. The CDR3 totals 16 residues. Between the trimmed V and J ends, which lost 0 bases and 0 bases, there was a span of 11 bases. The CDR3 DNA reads TGCGCCAGCAGCCAAGAGGGAGCGGGAGCTAACTATGGCTACACCTTC. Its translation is CASSQEGAGANYGYTF.

CDR3 protein: CASCVRSGAYNEQFF. The CDR3 DNA reads as TGTGCCAGCTGTGTGAGAAGCGGGGCCTACAATGAGCAGTTCTTC. This chain links TRBV7-2 with TRBJ2-1; 7 bases map to TRBD2. This CDR3 is 15 amino acids long. Germline V gene sequence: CDR1 SGHTA, CDR2 FQGNSA. Trimming at V came to 8 bases and at J to 2 bases, leaving 9 bases not matched to a gene.

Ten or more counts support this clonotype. Written as DNA, the CDR3 is TGTGCCAGCAGCCAAGACCCCTCTAGCACAGATACGCAGTATTTT. Its translation is CASSQDPSSTDTQYF. This chain joins TRBV3-1 and TRBJ2-3; D not certain. Trimming shortened V by 0 bases and J by 0 bases, and 7 bases separated the two germline ends. The CDR3 consists of 15 residues. Germline V gene lookup returns CDR1 LGHDT and CDR2 YNNKEL (reference sequence).

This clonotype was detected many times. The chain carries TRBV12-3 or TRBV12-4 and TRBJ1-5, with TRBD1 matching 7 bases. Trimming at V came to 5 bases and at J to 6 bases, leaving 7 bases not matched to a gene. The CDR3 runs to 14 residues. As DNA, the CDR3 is TGTGCCAGCAGTCTCCGGACAGGCCTTCAGCCCCAGCATTTT. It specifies CASSLRTGLQPQHF.

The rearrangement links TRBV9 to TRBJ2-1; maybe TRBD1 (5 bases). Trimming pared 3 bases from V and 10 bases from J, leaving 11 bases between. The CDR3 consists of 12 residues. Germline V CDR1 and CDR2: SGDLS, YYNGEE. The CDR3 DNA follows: TGTGCCAGCAGCGGGCACAGGCGGGAGCAGTTCTTC. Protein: CASSGHRREQFF.

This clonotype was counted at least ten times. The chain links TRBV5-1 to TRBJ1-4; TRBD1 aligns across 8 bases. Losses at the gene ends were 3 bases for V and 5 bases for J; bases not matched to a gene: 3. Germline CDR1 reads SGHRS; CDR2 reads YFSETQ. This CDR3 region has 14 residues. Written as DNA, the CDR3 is TGCGCCAGCAGCTCCGGGACAGGAAATGAAAAACTGTTTTTT. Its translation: CASSSGTGNEKLFF.

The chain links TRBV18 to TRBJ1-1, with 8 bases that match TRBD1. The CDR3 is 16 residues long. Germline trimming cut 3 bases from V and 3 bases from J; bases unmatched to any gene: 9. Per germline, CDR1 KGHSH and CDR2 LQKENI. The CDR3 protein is CASSPRTGSEYTEAFF. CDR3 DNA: TGTGCCAGCTCACCTAGGACAGGGTCTGAATACACTGAAGCTTTCTTT.

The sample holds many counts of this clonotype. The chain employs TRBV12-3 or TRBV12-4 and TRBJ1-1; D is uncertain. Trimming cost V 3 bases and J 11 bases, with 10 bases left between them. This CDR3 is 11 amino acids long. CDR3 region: CASSFVADAFF. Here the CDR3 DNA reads TGTGCCAGCAGTTTCGTAGCCGACGCTTTCTTT.

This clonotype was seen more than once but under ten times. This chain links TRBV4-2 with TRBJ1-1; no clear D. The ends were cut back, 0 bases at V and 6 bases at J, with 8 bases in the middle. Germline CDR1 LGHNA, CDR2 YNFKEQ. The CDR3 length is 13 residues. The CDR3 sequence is CASSQEEVAEAFF. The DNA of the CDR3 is TGTGCCAGCAGCCAAGAGGAGGTGGCTGAAGCTTTCTTT.

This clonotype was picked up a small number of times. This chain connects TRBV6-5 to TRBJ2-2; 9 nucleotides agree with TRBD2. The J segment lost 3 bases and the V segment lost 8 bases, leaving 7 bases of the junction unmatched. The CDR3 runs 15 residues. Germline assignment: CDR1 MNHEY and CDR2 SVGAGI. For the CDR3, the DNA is TGTGCCAGCGGACCCATAGCGGGGGACACCGGGGAGCTGTTTTTT. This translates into CASGPIAGDTGELFF.

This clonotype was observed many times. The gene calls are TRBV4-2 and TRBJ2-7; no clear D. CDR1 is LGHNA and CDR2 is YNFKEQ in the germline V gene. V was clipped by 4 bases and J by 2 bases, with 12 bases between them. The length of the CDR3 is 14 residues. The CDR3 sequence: CASSPGETTYEQYF. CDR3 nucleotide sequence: TGTGCCAGCAGCCCGGGCGAAACCACCTACGAGCAGTACTTC.

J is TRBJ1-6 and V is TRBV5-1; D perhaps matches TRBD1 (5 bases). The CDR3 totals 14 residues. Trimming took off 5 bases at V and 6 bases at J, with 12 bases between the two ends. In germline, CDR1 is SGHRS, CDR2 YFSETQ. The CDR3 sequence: CASSPGPSNSPLHF. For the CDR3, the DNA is TGCGCCAGCAGTCCGGGGCCGTCTAATTCACCCCTCCACTTT.